This TCR beta chain was profiled in a study of tumor-infiltrating lymphocytes in primary liver carcinoma. Overall study: The study obtained roughly 3.65 to 7.13 million productive TCRbeta reads per sample, similar across tissue types.

Points from the study as a whole: Merely about 8-25% of top clones occurred in all five tumor regions.

Using a constant-region primer together with ProtoScript II reverse transcriptase, TCR beta cDNA was made from around 500 ng of total RNA. Amplification in three nested multiplex PCR rounds with slightly modified ARM-PCR gave rise to TCR beta libraries. In the first two PCR rounds, TRBV1-TRBV30 forward primers were paired with a C-beta reverse primer, and each round lasted approximately 9 cycles. Using its own MiXCR run on the multiplex PCR reads, TCRdb lists one record per CDR3 protein. The table has about 120,000 distinct CDR3 sequences, 55% to 65% seen once. The CDR3 loop spans 13 amino acids. Per the germline V gene, CDR1 is MNHNS and CDR2 is SASEGT. Both RNA and DNA were isolated together from around 20-30 mg of bulk tissue that had not been sorted. Over 85% viable tumor cells were present in every tumor sample. Concerning this clonotype: Its cognate antigen is unknown. A read error may explain this, as a much larger clone is one base away.

The source material was liver tumor tissue from sampling region 1. The subset is: tumor region T1, superior pole. The chain couples TRBV6-1 to TRBJ1-5, with D uncertain. With the DNA end fitting TRBJ2-3 better, the J assignment may be wrong. The TCR sequence derives from a woman in her sixties or seventies with primary liver carcinoma and hepatitis B virus infection. The CDR3 spells CASSEGGNQPQYF. In DNA form, the CDR3 reads TGTGCCAGCAGTGAAGGCGGCAATCAGCCCCAGTATTTT.